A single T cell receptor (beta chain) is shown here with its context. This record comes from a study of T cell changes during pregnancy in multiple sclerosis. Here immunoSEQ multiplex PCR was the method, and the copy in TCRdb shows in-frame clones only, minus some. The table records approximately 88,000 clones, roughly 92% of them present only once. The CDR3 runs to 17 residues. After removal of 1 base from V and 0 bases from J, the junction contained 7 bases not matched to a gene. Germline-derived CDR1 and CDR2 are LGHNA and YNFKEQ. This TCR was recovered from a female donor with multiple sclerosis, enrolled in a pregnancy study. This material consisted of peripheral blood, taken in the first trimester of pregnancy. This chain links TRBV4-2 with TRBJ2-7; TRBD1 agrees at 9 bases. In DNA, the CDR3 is TGTGCCAGCAGCCAAGCGGGACAGGGTCTTTCCTCCTACGAGCAGTACTTC. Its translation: CASSQAGQGLSSYEQYF.